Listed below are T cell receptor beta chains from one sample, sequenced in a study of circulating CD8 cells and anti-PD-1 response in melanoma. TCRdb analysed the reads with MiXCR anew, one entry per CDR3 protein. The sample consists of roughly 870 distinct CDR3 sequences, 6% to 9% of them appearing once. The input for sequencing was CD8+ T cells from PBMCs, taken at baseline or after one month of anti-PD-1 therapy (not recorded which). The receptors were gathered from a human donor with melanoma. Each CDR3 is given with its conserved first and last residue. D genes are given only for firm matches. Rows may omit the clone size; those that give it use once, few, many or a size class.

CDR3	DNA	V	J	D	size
CASSLGGNTEAFF	TGTGCCAGCAGTTTAGGGGGTAACACTGAAGCTTTCTTT	TRBV27	TRBJ1-1	NA	medium-sized
CASSIDPISYEQYF	TGTGCCAGTAGTATAGATCCCATCTCCTACGAGCAGTACTTC	TRBV19	TRBJ2-7	NA	medium-sized
CASSRKGQTSTDTQYF	TGTGCCAGCTCACGCAAGGGACAGACTAGCACAGATACGCAGTATTTT	TRBV18	TRBJ2-3	TRBD1	medium-sized
CASEGNRGGYTF	TGTGCCAGCGAGGGCAATCGGGGCGGCTACACCTTC	TRBV19	TRBJ1-2	NA	medium-sized
CASSLEGFGSYNSPLHF	TGTGCCAGCAGCTTAGAAGGATTTGGCTCCTATAATTCACCCCTCCACTTT	TRBV7-6	TRBJ1-6	NA	NA
CASKAGSEQPQHF	TGTGCCAGCAAGGCGGGATCGGAGCAGCCCCAGCATTTT	TRBV6-5	TRBJ1-5	NA	medium-sized
CSARGGDSQETQYF	TGCAGTGCTAGAGGGGGGGACAGCCAAGAGACCCAGTACTTC	TRBV20-1	TRBJ2-5	NA	large
CASSLGGSQPQHF	TGTGCCAGCAGTTTAGGAGGTTCCCAGCCCCAGCATTTT	TRBV12-3/TRBV12-4	TRBJ1-5	NA	NA
CASSIGNTEAFF	TGTGCCAGTAGTATAGGGAACACTGAAGCTTTCTTT	TRBV19	TRBJ1-1	NA	large
CASSRESGVDEKLFF	TGTGCCAGCAGTCGCGAATCTGGGGTAGATGAAAAACTGTTTTTT	TRBV6-4	TRBJ1-4	NA	medium-sized
CASSPGTGSTDTQYF	TGTGCCAGCAGCCCTGGGACAGGGAGCACAGATACGCAGTATTTT	TRBV11-3	TRBJ2-3	TRBD1	few
CASSLNEGYGYTF	TGTGCCAGCAGCTTAAATGAGGGCTATGGCTACACCTTC	TRBV7-3	TRBJ1-2	NA	medium-sized
CASRLRQDSTYEQYF	TGCGCCAGCAGACTAAGACAGGACTCCACCTACGAGCAGTACTTC	TRBV4-1	TRBJ2-7	NA	few
CASNIMTGKNEQYF	TGTGCCAGCAATATAATGACAGGGAAGAACGAGCAGTACTTC	TRBV2	TRBJ2-7	TRBD1	medium-sized
CASSFHRNTEAFF	TGTGCCAGCAGTTTCCACAGGAACACTGAAGCTTTCTTT	TRBV27	TRBJ1-1	NA	NA
CASSSHGNPGGELFF	TGTGCCAGCAGTTCCCACGGGAACCCCGGCGGGGAGCTGTTTTTT	TRBV12-3/TRBV12-4	TRBJ2-2	NA	few
CASSSGGPGELFF	TGTGCTAGCAGCTCCGGGGGGCCCGGGGAGCTGTTTTTT	TRBV7-7	TRBJ2-2	NA	large
CSAGKGDTEAFF	TGCAGTGCTGGTAAGGGGGACACTGAAGCTTTCTTT	TRBV20-1	TRBJ1-1	NA	NA
CASGLARGFYEQYF	TGTGCCAGCGGTCTAGCGAGGGGGTTCTACGAGCAGTACTTC	TRBV6-5	TRBJ2-7	NA	few
CASTQSGDGNQPQHF	TGTGCCAGTACCCAAAGTGGAGACGGAAATCAGCCCCAGCATTTT	TRBV19	TRBJ1-5	NA	medium-sized
CASSMEPGETQYF	TGTGCCAGTAGTATGGAACCTGGGGAGACCCAGTACTTC	TRBV19	TRBJ2-5	NA	medium-sized
CASSGSGANEQFF	TGTGCCAGTAGCGGGTCGGGGGCCAATGAGCAGTTCTTC	TRBV19	TRBJ2-1	NA	hyperexpanded
CASSQEYSTGGFREQYF	TGTGCCAGCAGCCAAGAATACTCGACAGGGGGATTTCGAGAGCAGTACTTC	TRBV14	TRBJ2-7	TRBD1	once
CSAPEGALYEQYF	TGCAGTGCCCCGGAGGGGGCCTTGTACGAGCAGTACTTC	TRBV20-1	TRBJ2-7	NA	large
CASRGQGFEQYF	TGTGCCAGCAGGGGACAGGGTTTCGAGCAGTACTTC	TRBV2	TRBJ2-7	TRBD1	medium-sized
CASSIVTDSYGYTF	TGTGCCAGTAGTATTGTGACGGACTCTTATGGCTACACCTTC	TRBV19	TRBJ1-2	NA	NA
CASSEEGDPTTGELFF	TGTGCCAGCAGTGAAGAGGGGGACCCCACCACCGGGGAGCTGTTTTTT	TRBV2	TRBJ2-2	NA	medium-sized
CASSQDPDTGELFF	TGCGCCAGCAGCCAAGATCCAGACACCGGGGAGCTGTTTTTT	TRBV4-1	TRBJ2-2	NA	medium-sized
CAGTSSAGGIEAFF	TGTGCCGGCACCTCCTCAGCTGGGGGTATTGAAGCTTTCTTT	TRBV6-6	TRBJ1-1	NA	few
CATSDHSDGGQETQYF	TGTGCCACCAGTGACCACTCGGACGGAGGCCAAGAGACCCAGTACTTC	TRBV24-1	TRBJ2-5	NA	medium-sized
CASSIVHLNSEAFF	TGTGCCAGTAGTATAGTACACCTGAACAGTGAAGCTTTCTTT	TRBV19	TRBJ1-1	NA	medium-sized
CASSSAGGYQETQYF	TGTGCCAGCAGTTCAGCGGGGGGGTACCAAGAGACCCAGTACTTC	TRBV27	TRBJ2-5	TRBD2	medium-sized
CASTSGGETQYF	TGTGCCAGCACCTCGGGTGGGGAGACCCAGTACTTC	TRBV25-1	TRBJ2-5	NA	medium-sized
CASGLGDTYEQYF	TGTGCTAGTGGTTTAGGGGATACCTACGAGCAGTACTTC	TRBV12-5	TRBJ2-7	NA	NA
CASDDSARRYEQFF	TGTGCCAGCGATGACAGTGCCAGGCGTTATGAGCAGTTCTTC	TRBV2	TRBJ2-1	NA	medium-sized
CASSIMLNTEAFF	TGTGCCAGTAGTATAATGTTGAACACTGAAGCTTTCTTT	TRBV19	TRBJ1-1	NA	large
CASSLGLAGVLTDTQYF	TGTGCCAGCAGCTTGGGACTAGCGGGCGTACTAACAGATACGCAGTATTTT	TRBV5-4	TRBJ2-3	TRBD2	NA
CASSRPGGFF	TGTGCCAGCAGTCGCCCCGGGGGGTTCTTC	TRBV27	TRBJ2-1	NA	large
CASSFRAGEQFF	TGTGCCAGCAGCTTCAGGGCGGGTGAGCAGTTCTTC	TRBV11-1	TRBJ2-1	NA	medium-sized
CASSRVGLYNEQFF	TGTGCCAGTAGTAGAGTGGGTCTTTACAATGAGCAGTTCTTC	TRBV19	TRBJ2-1	NA	medium-sized
CASSWERESTGELFF	TGTGCCAGCAGTTGGGAGCGGGAGAGCACCGGGGAGCTGTTTTTT	TRBV27	TRBJ2-2	TRBD2	NA
CASREYNTGELFF	TGTGCCAGCAGGGAGTATAACACCGGGGAGCTGTTTTTT	TRBV5-5	TRBJ2-2	NA	NA
CASSMGQGTNTEAFF	TGTGCCAGCAGTATGGGACAGGGAACGAACACTGAAGCTTTCTTT	TRBV2	TRBJ1-1	TRBD1	NA
CASSITEDNEQFF	TGTGCCAGTAGTATTACGGAGGACAATGAGCAGTTCTTC	TRBV19	TRBJ2-1	NA	large
CASSLAGNTGELFF	TGTGCCAGCAGCCTAGCGGGGAACACCGGGGAGCTGTTTTTT	TRBV6-6	TRBJ2-2	TRBD2	medium-sized
CASSRQGHEQFF	TGTGCCAGCAGCAGACAGGGGCATGAGCAGTTCTTC	TRBV7-3	TRBJ2-1	TRBD1	NA
CASSARDRWDTEAFF	TGTGCCAGTAGTGCTCGGGACAGGTGGGATACTGAAGCTTTCTTT	TRBV19	TRBJ1-1	TRBD1	medium-sized
CASSFRSSYEQYF	TGTGCCAGCAGTTTCAGGAGCTCCTACGAGCAGTACTTC	TRBV27	TRBJ2-7	NA	medium-sized
CSARDLEGGHYEQYF	TGCAGTGCTAGAGATCTTGAGGGCGGACACTACGAGCAGTACTTC	TRBV20-1	TRBJ2-7	NA	NA
CASSQEASGSSYEQYF	TGCGCCAGCAGCCAAGAAGCCAGCGGTAGCTCCTACGAGCAGTACTTC	TRBV4-3	TRBJ2-7	NA	large
CASSLGTLNTEAFF	TGCGCCAGCAGCCTCGGAACCCTGAACACTGAAGCTTTCTTT	TRBV4-1	TRBJ1-1	NA	NA